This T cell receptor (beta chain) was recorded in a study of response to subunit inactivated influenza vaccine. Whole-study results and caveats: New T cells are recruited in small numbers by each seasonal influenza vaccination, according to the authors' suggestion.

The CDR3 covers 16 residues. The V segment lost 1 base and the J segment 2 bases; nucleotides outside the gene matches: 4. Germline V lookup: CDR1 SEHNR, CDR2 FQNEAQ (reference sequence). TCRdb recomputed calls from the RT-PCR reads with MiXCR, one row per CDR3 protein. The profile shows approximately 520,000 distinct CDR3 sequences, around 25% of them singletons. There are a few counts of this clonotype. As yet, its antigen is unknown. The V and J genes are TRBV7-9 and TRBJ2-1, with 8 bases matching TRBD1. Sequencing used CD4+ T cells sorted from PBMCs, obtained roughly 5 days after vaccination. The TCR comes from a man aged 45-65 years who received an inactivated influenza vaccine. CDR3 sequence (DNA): TGTGCCAGCAGCTTAGAGGGACAGGAGACCTACAATGAGCAGTTCTTC. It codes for CASSLEGQETYNEQFF. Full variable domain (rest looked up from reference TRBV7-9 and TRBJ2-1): DTGVSQNPRHKITKRGQNVTFRCDPISEHNRLYWYRQTLGQGPEFLTYFQNEAQLEKSRLLSDRFSAERPKGSFSTLEIQRTEQGDSAMYLCASSLEGQETYNEQFFGPGTRLTVL.